This TCR beta chain was captured in a study of blood T cell repertoires in COVID-19. CDR3 length: 15 residues. Trimming cost V 0 bases and J 1 base, with 9 bases left between them. Germline loops: CDR1 LGHNA, CDR2 YSLEER. The protocol was immunoSEQ multiplex PCR, while the TCRdb copy is restricted to in-frame clones and leaves out a portion. Counted here are under 150,000 clones, 70% to 90% occurring once; the ten biggest clones make up around 2.3%. The chain couples TRBV4-3 to TRBJ1-1, with D possibly matching TRBD1 (5 bases). The clonotype comes from a woman aged 45-65 years who had recovered from COVID-19. The specimen was PBMCs or T cells enriched from blood (not recorded which). CDR3 amino acids: CASSQDPRENTEAFF. DNA for the CDR3: TGCGCCAGCAGCCAAGACCCCAGGGAGAACACTGAAGCTTTCTTT.